These 29 T cell receptor beta chains came from one sample sequenced in a study of blood T cell repertoires in COVID-19. The repertoire was sequenced with immunoSEQ multiplex PCR; TCRdb's copy has only in-frame clones and lacks some. The sample contains 150,000 or so clones, roughly 87% of which appear only once. Sequenced: peripheral blood. The receptors here all came from a woman aged 70-85 years with acute or convalescent COVID-19.

The chain joins TRBV7-2 to TRBJ2-3; possible D gene TRBD1, 6 bases. The V and J ends lost 5 bases and 4 bases respectively, with 10 bases between them. The CDR3 runs to 13 residues. Germline V gene lookup returns CDR1 SGHTA and CDR2 FQGNSA. The CDR3 region has the DNA TGTGCCAGCAGCCGAGACAGGCCAGATACGCAGTATTTT. This translates into CASSRDRPDTQYF. Together with reference TRBV7-2 and TRBJ2-3, the CDR3 gives the full variable domain: GAGVSQSPSNKVTEKGKDVELRCDPISGHTALYWYRQSLGQGLEFLIYFQGNSAPDKSGLPSDRFSAERTGGSVSTLTIQRTQQEDSAVYLCASSRDRPDTQYFGPGTRLTVL.

The J gene is TRBJ2-3, the V gene TRBV7-2; 8 bases agree with TRBD2. V dropped 5 bases and J dropped 6; count of bases not matched to a gene: 13. Germline values: CDR1 SGHTA, CDR2 FQGNSA. The CDR3 contains 16 residues. CDR3 protein: CASSTNSGTTGDTQYF. In DNA, the CDR3 is TGTGCCAGCAGCACCAATAGCGGGACCACGGGGGATACGCAGTATTTT.

Details on this clone: The junction differs from germline at one of its ends, possibly a read error. V is TRBV6-5 and J is TRBJ1-6; D possibly corresponds to TRBD1 (5 bases). Germline CDR1 and CDR2: MNHEY and SVGAGI. This CDR3 is 13 amino acids long. The CDR3 nucleotides read TGTGCCCGCAGCCCCCGGGGGGGTTCACCCCTCCACTTT. This sequence encodes CARSPRGGSPLHF.

This clone was seen once. The chain has TRBV15 and TRBJ2-3; the match to TRBD2 covers 10 bases. CDR3 length: 19 amino acids. Germline assignment: CDR1 LNHNV and CDR2 YYDKDF (reference sequence). J lost 3 bases, V lost 2 bases, and 14 bases had no gene match. In DNA form, the CDR3 reads TGTGCCACCAGCAGACGGCTAATAGCGGGGGGCCCGGCAACAGATACGCAGTATTTT. It translates to CATSRRLIAGGPATDTQYF. The complete variable domain, with remaining parts taken from reference TRBV15 and TRBJ2-3, reads DAMVIQNPRYQVTQFGKPVTLSCSQTLNHNVMYWYQQKSSQAPKLLFHYYDKDFNNEADTPDNFQSRRPNTSFCFLDIRSPGLGDTAMYLCATSRRLIAGGPATDTQYFGPGTRLTVL.

This clone was seen a few times. The CDR3: CATSREDRIELFF. The CDR3 DNA reads as TGTGCCACCAGCAGAGAGGACAGGATCGAACTGTTTTTT. J is TRBJ1-4 and V is TRBV15, with TRBD1 identical over 7 bases. Germline CDR1 reads LNHNV; CDR2 reads YYDKDF (reference sequence). The CDR3 covers 13 residues. After removal of 0 bases from V and 12 bases from J, the junction contained 4 bases not matched to a gene.

This clone appeared a single time. The chain links TRBV13 to TRBJ2-1, with 11 bases matching TRBD1. In germline, CDR1 is PRHDT, CDR2 FYEKMQ (reference sequence). The CDR3 runs 16 residues. Trimming cost V 5 bases and J 7 bases; bases outside gene matches: 10. The CDR3, as DNA: TGTGCCAGCAGCCTAGAAGGACAGGGGGCTGAGAATGAGCAGTTCTTC. This encodes CASSLEGQGAENEQFF.

This clone was found a few times. This sequence joins TRBV5-1 and TRBJ1-4; 8 positions match TRBD1. The V segment lost 2 bases and the J segment 8 bases; nucleotides outside the gene matches: 11. The CDR3 consists of 16 residues. Germline CDR1 SGHRS, CDR2 YFSETQ. The DNA of the CDR3 is TGCGCCAGCAGCTTAGGGCCCGGGACAGGCCAGGAAAAACTGTTTTTT. It specifies CASSLGPGTGQEKLFF.

The chain joins TRBV11-2 to TRBJ2-6, with D tentatively TRBD1 (5 bases). With 5 bases removed from V and 0 bases from J, the gap between germline ends came to 17 bases. CDR1 is SGHAT, CDR2 FQNNGV, per germline. This CDR3 is built from 18 residues. The CDR3 reads CASSTHSYRFSGANVLTF. CDR3 nucleotides: TGTGCCAGCAGCACCCATTCATACAGGTTCTCTGGGGCCAACGTCCTGACTTTC.

This chain links TRBV3-1 (or the pseudogene TRBV3-2) with TRBJ2-5, with TRBD1 matching 8 bases. V dropped 1 base and J dropped 4; count of bases not matched to a gene: 5. Germline V gene data show CDR1 as LGHDT and CDR2 as YNNKEL (reference sequence). The CDR3 length is 15 residues. CDR3 protein: CASSQGQGAGETQYF. CDR3 sequence (DNA): TGTGCCAGCAGCCAAGGGCAGGGGGCAGGAGAGACCCAGTACTTC.

Here the CDR3 reads CASSMTGVTGELFF. CDR3 nucleotide sequence: TGTGCCAGTAGTATGACGGGGGTCACCGGGGAGCTGTTTTTT. The V gene is TRBV19, the J gene TRBJ2-2, with D perhaps TRBD2 (6 bases). The CDR3 consists of 14 residues. The germline V gene encodes CDR1 LNHDA and CDR2 SQIVND (reference sequence). With 3 bases removed from V and 4 bases from J, the gap between germline ends came to 9 bases. Using reference TRBV19 and TRBJ2-2 for the parts outside the CDR3, the full variable domain is DGGITQSPKYLFRKEGQNVTLSCEQNLNHDAMYWYRQDPGQGLRLIYYSQIVNDFQKGDIAEGYSVSREKKESFPLTVTSAQKNPTAFYLCASSMTGVTGELFFGEGSRLTVL.

The rearrangement uses TRBV6-5 and TRBJ2-1, with D tentatively TRBD1 (5 bases). CDR3 length: 13 amino acids. Germline CDR1 reads MNHEY; CDR2 reads SVGAGI. Trimming left V 6 bases short and J 4 bases short, with 10 bases between. In DNA form, the CDR3 reads TGTGCCAGCAGGTTGACAGTTTACAATGAGCAGTTCTTC. Translation: CASRLTVYNEQFF.

The V gene is TRBV28, the J gene TRBJ2-1, with TRBD1 matching 9 bases. Germline assignment: CDR1 MDHEN and CDR2 SYDVKM. This CDR3 has 16 residues. The ends lost 6 bases at V and 9 bases at J; junction bases unmatched: 15. CDR3 loop: CASSPSGTGIYPEQFF. The CDR3 DNA reads as TGTGCCAGCAGCCCATCCGGGACAGGGATTTACCCTGAGCAGTTCTTC.

The chain recombines TRBV4-3 with TRBJ2-3; 8 bases line up with TRBD1. This CDR3 is built from 16 residues. Germline CDR1 reads LGHNA; CDR2 reads YSLEER. Trimming removed 4 bases from V and 0 bases from J; junction bases left unmatched: 6. The chain's CDR3 is CASSRGDRTSTDTQYF. The CDR3 nucleotides read TGCGCCAGCAGCCGGGGGGACAGGACTAGCACAGATACGCAGTATTTT.

The gene calls are TRBV28 and TRBJ1-4; D is possibly TRBD1 (5 bases). The CDR3 totals 14 residues. Germline assignment: CDR1 MDHEN and CDR2 SYDVKM. Trimming removed 2 bases at V and 5 bases at J, with 9 bases between. This chain's CDR3 is CASSLRSGNEKLFF. CDR3 bases: TGTGCCAGCAGTTTAAGATCAGGGAATGAAAAACTGTTTTTT.

Regarding this clone: Distinct nucleotide sequences in the sample also encode this CDR3. The genes are TRBV28 and TRBJ1-2, with D possibly being TRBD1 (5 bases). Germline V lookup: CDR1 MDHEN, CDR2 SYDVKM. The CDR3 spans 13 residues. V was cut by 2 bases and J by 1 base, with 5 bases left in between. The CDR3 sequence is CASSLQGNYGYTF. The CDR3 DNA is TGTGCCAGCAGTTTACAGGGTAACTATGGCTACACCTTC.

This clone was picked up one time. The chain combines TRBV2 with TRBJ1-6; 8 bases fit TRBD1. CDR1 and CDR2 (germline): SNHLY, FYNNEI. There are 15 residues in the CDR3. J lost 12 bases, V lost 6 bases, and 13 bases had no gene match. The CDR3 nucleotides read TGTGCCAGCAGAACTTCGACAGGGGAAGTTGGACCCCTCCACTTT. Encoded protein: CASRTSTGEVGPLHF. The variable domain in full, completed from reference TRBV2 and TRBJ1-6, reads EPEVTQTPSHQVTQMGQEVILRCVPISNHLYFYWYRQILGQKVEFLVSFYNNEISEKSEIFDDQFSVERPDGSNFTLKIRSTKLEDSAMYFCASRTSTGEVGPLHFGNGTRLTVT.

The chain joins TRBV2 to TRBJ2-3; TRBD2 agrees at 12 bases. The CDR3 has 14 residues. Germline CDR1 SNHLY, CDR2 FYNNEI. Losses at the gene ends were 8 bases for V and 6 bases for J; bases not matched to a gene: 6. As DNA, the CDR3 is TGTGCCAGCGCCCTAGCGGGGGGGCACGATACGCAGTATTTT. It yields the protein CASALAGGHDTQYF. Using reference TRBV2 and TRBJ2-3 for the parts outside the CDR3, the full variable domain is EPEVTQTPSHQVTQMGQEVILRCVPISNHLYFYWYRQILGQKVEFLVSFYNNEISEKSEIFDDQFSVERPDGSNFTLKIRSTKLEDSAMYFCASALAGGHDTQYFGPGTRLTVL.

The gene calls are TRBV11-2 and TRBJ1-2; TRBD1 is a possible D gene (5 bases). CDR1 SGHAT and CDR2 FQNNGV come from the germline V gene. The CDR3 is made up of 15 amino acids. The germline V and J ends were trimmed by 8 bases and 2 bases, with 18 bases remaining between them. In DNA form, the CDR3 reads TGTGCCAGCGGAGCGGGGAGACGGGGGAACTATGGCTACACCTTC. It yields the protein CASGAGRRGNYGYTF.

J is TRBJ1-1 and V is TRBV5-1; D gene uncertain. Trimming took 4 bases from V and 5 from J, leaving 15 bases between them. Germline lookup yields CDR1 SGHRS and CDR2 YFSETQ. This CDR3 has 14 residues. CDR3: CASSLQTVGTEAFF. The DNA for the CDR3 is TGCGCCAGCAGCCTACAAACAGTTGGGACTGAAGCTTTCTTT.

This chain links TRBV2 with TRBJ2-7; 7 bases line up with TRBD2. Germline CDR1 is SNHLY and CDR2 is FYNNEI. Trimming removed 8 bases from V and 6 bases from J; junction bases left unmatched: 4. The CDR3 totals 11 residues. The CDR3 DNA is TGTGCCAGCTGGGAGGGGTTCGAGCAGTACTTC. Translation gives CASWEGFEQYF.

The chain combines TRBV28 with TRBJ1-5; 10 bases are shared with TRBD1. The CDR3 has 16 residues. In germline, CDR1 is MDHEN, CDR2 SYDVKM. The J segment lost 2 bases and the V segment lost 0 bases, leaving 1 base of the junction unmatched. CDR3 sequence reads: CASSLWGTGGNQPQHF. The CDR3 DNA reads TGTGCCAGCAGTTTATGGGGGACAGGGGGCAATCAGCCCCAGCATTTT.

The V call is TRBV27, the J call TRBJ2-7, with D possibly TRBD2 on 6 matching bases. This CDR3 has 18 amino acids. V was pared by 2 bases and J by 0 bases, with 20 bases between. Germline lookup yields CDR1 MNHEY and CDR2 SMNVEV (reference sequence). The CDR3 sequence: CASSLGGWGFRSSYEQYF. CDR3 sequence (DNA): TGTGCCAGCAGTTTAGGGGGGTGGGGGTTTCGGAGCTCCTACGAGCAGTACTTC.

The chain uses TRBV29-1 and TRBJ2-3, with 7 bases fitting TRBD1. CDR1 and CDR2 from the germline V gene are SQVTM and ANQGSEA. The CDR3 has 14 amino acids. The V and J ends lost 5 bases and 2 bases, in that order; junction bases with no gene match: 7. The CDR3 DNA sequence: TGCAGCGTTTCGACCGGGACAGTCACAGATACGCAGTATTTT. Its translation is CSVSTGTVTDTQYF.

About this clone: At one boundary the junction diverges from the germline segment, which might be a read error. The identical CDR3 is also encoded by other nucleotide sequences in the sample. The rearrangement links TRBV9 to TRBJ2-7; 11 positions agree with TRBD2. Germline V gives CDR1 SGDLS, CDR2 YYNGEE. The CDR3 length is 15 residues. CDR3 in amino acids: CASSVATSGSDEQYF. CDR3 sequence (DNA): TGTGCTAGCAGCGTAGCTACTAGCGGGAGCGACGAGCAGTACTTC.

V is TRBV5-1 and J is TRBJ2-1; D gene unclear. The germline CDR1 and CDR2 sequences are SGHRS and YFSETQ. The CDR3 is 14 amino acids. With 4 bases removed from V and 5 bases from J, the gap between germline ends came to 13 bases. Here the CDR3 reads CASSPDGSNNEQFF. The CDR3 region has the DNA TGCGCCAGCAGCCCAGACGGGTCCAACAATGAGCAGTTCTTC.

The chain is built from TRBV28 and TRBJ2-1; the match to TRBD1 covers 8 bases. The length of the CDR3 is 18 residues. J lost 0 bases, V lost 4 bases, and 11 bases had no gene match. Germline V gene data show CDR1 as MDHEN and CDR2 as SYDVKM. CDR3 sequence reads: CASSYPPGTGISYNEQFF. The DNA for the CDR3 is TGTGCCAGCAGTTACCCCCCCGGGACAGGTATCTCCTACAATGAGCAGTTCTTC.

The chain recombines TRBV11-2 with TRBJ2-2; 10 positions match TRBD2. V lost 3 bases and J lost 2; bases outside the gene matches: 3. Germline CDR1 and CDR2: SGHAT and FQNNGV. The CDR3 is 16 residues long. The CDR3 protein is CASSFGLAENTGELFF. The CDR3 DNA reads TGTGCCAGCAGCTTCGGACTAGCGGAAAACACCGGGGAGCTGTTTTTT.

This clone showed up just a few times. The rearrangement joins TRBV6-2 or TRBV6-3 to TRBJ2-1; D is perhaps TRBD1 (6 bases). The length of the CDR3 is 17 residues. Germline values: CDR1 MNHEY, CDR2 SVGEGT. The V and J ends lost 0 bases and 0 bases respectively, with 12 bases between them. In DNA form, the CDR3 reads TGTGCCAGCAGTTACTCGACAGGCCCGAGCTCCTACAATGAGCAGTTCTTC. This sequence encodes CASSYSTGPSSYNEQFF.

The CDR3 loop is CASTPSGTGGFNSPLHF. CDR3 in DNA: TGTGCCAGCACTCCATCCGGGACAGGGGGTTTTAATTCACCCCTCCACTTT. The chain uses TRBV6-6 and TRBJ1-6; TRBD1 matches at 11 bases. Per germline, CDR1 MNHNY and CDR2 SVGAGI (reference sequence). V lost 7 bases, J lost 6 bases, and 11 bases stayed unmatched. This CDR3 is built from 17 residues.